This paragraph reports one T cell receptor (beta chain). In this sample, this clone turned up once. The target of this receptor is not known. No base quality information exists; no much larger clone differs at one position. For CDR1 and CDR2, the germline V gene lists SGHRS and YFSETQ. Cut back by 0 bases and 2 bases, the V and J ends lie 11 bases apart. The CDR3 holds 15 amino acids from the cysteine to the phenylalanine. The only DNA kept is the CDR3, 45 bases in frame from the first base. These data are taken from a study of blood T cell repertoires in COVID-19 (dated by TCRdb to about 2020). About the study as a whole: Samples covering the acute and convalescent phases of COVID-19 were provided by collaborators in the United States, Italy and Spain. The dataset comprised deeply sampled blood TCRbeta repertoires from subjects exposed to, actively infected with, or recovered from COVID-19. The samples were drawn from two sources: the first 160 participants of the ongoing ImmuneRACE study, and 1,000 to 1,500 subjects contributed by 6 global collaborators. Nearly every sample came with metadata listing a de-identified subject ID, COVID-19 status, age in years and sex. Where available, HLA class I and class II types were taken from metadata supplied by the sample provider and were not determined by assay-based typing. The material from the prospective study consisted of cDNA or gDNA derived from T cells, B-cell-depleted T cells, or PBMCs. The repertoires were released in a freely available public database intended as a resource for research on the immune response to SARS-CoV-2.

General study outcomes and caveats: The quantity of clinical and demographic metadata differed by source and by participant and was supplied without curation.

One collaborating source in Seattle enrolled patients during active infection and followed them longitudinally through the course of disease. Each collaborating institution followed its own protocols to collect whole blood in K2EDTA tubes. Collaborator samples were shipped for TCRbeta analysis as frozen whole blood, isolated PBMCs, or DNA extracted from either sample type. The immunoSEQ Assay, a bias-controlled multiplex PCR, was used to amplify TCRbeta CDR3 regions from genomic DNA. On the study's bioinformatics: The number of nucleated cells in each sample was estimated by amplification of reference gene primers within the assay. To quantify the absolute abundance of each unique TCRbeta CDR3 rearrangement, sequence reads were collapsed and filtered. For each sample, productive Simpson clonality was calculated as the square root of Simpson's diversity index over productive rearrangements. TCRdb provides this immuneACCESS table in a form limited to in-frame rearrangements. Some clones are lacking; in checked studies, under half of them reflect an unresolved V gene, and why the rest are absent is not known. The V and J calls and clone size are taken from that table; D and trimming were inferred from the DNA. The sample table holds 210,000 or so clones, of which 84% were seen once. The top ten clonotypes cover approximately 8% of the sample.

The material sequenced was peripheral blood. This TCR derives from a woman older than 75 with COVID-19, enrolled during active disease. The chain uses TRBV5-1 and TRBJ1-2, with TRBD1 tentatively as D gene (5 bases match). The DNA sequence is TGCGCCAGCAGCTTGGGAAGGGGTGGGAACTATGGCTACACCTTC. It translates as CASSLGRGGNYGYTF.